The 17 T cell receptor beta chains listed next were all sequenced from one sample in a study of molecular identifiers for immune sequencing clone quantification (dated by TCRdb to 2017 to 2018). Library generation was performed with PCR. The run used an Illumina HiSeq 4000. The raw public reads went through TCRdb reprocessing: fastp at Q25, MiXCR clone calling, in-frame beta chains kept. Rows are unified per CDR3 protein, each entry keeping the most common DNA and genes. This sample has about 65,000 distinct CDR3 sequences in its table, and less than 20% of those were observed once. The ten largest clones capture under 1.5% of the sample. Sequenced material: naive CD8+ T cells from blood, with Jurkat cell RNA spiked in. Interpreted using the paper, the cell subset or site label stands for: FACS-sorted CD8+CD4-CCR7+CD45RA+ naive T cells. These receptors originate from a human donor in good health. Some libraries in this study had Jurkat cell RNA spiked in.

With respect to this clonotype: A much bigger clone sits one base away, suggesting this may be a read error. The chain is built from TRBV5-6 and TRBJ1-2, with D tentatively TRBD1 (6 bases). V lost 0 bases and J 7 bases, leaving 22 bases between the germline ends. Germline V gene lookup returns CDR1 SGHDT and CDR2 YYEEEE. This CDR3 is 17 amino acids long. In DNA, the CDR3 is TGTGCCAGCAGCTTGGCCTCCGGTCAGGGGAGTATCTGTGGCTACACCTTC. Protein sequence: CASSLASGQGSICGYTF.

This sequence joins TRBV10-3 and TRBJ2-1; TRBD1 matches 7 bases. Trimming cost V 2 bases and J 6 bases; bases outside gene matches: 4. The CDR3 has 14 residues. Germline loops: CDR1 ENHRY, CDR2 SYGVKD. CDR3 sequence: CAISETGVGNEQFF. CDR3 DNA: TGTGCCATCAGTGAGACAGGGGTCGGCAATGAGCAGTTCTTC.

This clonotype was counted ten times or more. The chain links TRBV11-3 to TRBJ2-7; a possible D gene is TRBD2 (6 bases). V was trimmed by 2 bases and J by 1 base, leaving 18 bases between them. The CDR3 is 17 amino acids. The V gene's germline CDR1 is SGHNT and CDR2 YENEEA. The CDR3 nucleotides are TGTGCCAGCAGCTTACCTATTTTAGCGGCTACTTCCTACGAGCAGTACTTC. This gives the protein CASSLPILAATSYEQYF. Complete variable domain (other parts from reference TRBV11-3 and TRBJ2-7): EAGVVQSPRYKIIEKKQPVAFWCNPISGHNTLYWYLQNLGQGPELLIRYENEEAVDDSQLPKDRFSAERLKGVDSTLKIQPAELGDSAVYLCASSLPILAATSYEQYFGPGTRLTVT.

This clonotype was counted only a few times. A much larger clone differs from this one at a single base, so this may be a read error. This chain joins TRBV7-9 and TRBJ1-1; 9 bases line up with TRBD1. Germline V gene sequence: CDR1 SEHNR, CDR2 FQNEAQ (reference sequence). V gave up 6 bases and J gave up 5 bases; unmatched junction bases: 13. The CDR3 runs 16 residues. The CDR3 spells CASRPSGQGSHTEAFF. Here the CDR3 DNA reads TGTGCCAGCAGACCATCGGGACAGGGATCTCATACTGAAGCTTTCTTT.

This clonotype was observed at least ten times. The rearrangement links TRBV27 to TRBJ1-2; 11 nucleotides agree with TRBD1. Trimming took 8 bases from V and 7 from J; bases not matched to a gene: 6. Germline values: CDR1 MNHEY, CDR2 SMNVEV (reference sequence). There are 13 residues in the CDR3. The CDR3 spells CASGRDRGSGYTF. The CDR3 region has the DNA TGTGCCAGCGGGCGGGACAGGGGGTCTGGCTACACCTTC.

This clonotype appeared many times. The chain uses TRBV4-3 and TRBJ1-5; D is undetermined. This CDR3 is 16 amino acids long. The germline gives CDR1 LGHNA, CDR2 YSLEER. The V and J ends lost 0 bases and 0 bases respectively, with 9 bases between them. Here the CDR3 reads CASSQDNGLSNQPQHF. CDR3 sequence (DNA): TGCGCCAGCAGCCAAGATAACGGTCTTAGCAATCAGCCCCAGCATTTT.

This clonotype showed up many times. This chain joins TRBV2 and TRBJ2-6; D unclear. Germline V gene sequence: CDR1 SNHLY, CDR2 FYNNEI. The CDR3 contains 19 residues. Trimming pared 3 bases from V and 2 bases from J, leaving 20 bases between. CDR3 nucleotide sequence: TGTGCCAGCAGTGATCTAGGAACCGGGCCCTCTGCTGGGGCCAACGTCCTGACTTTC. Its translation: CASSDLGTGPSAGANVLTF.

This clonotype was observed many times. The gene calls are TRBV28 and TRBJ2-7; no clear D. CDR1 and CDR2 (germline): MDHEN, SYDVKM. Trimming took off 8 bases at V and 2 bases at J, with 10 bases between the two ends. The CDR3 runs to 12 residues. CDR3 DNA: TGTGCCAGCTCAGCTGGGGCCTACGAGCAGTACTTC. Amino acids: CASSAGAYEQYF.

Comments on this clonotype: Since a much larger clone is just one base distant, this may be a read error. The genes are TRBV7-8 and TRBJ2-1; D ambiguous. Germline assignment: CDR1 SGHVS and CDR2 FQNEAQ. The CDR3 totals 15 residues. The CDR3 nucleotides are TGTGCCAGCGGCTTATCTCCTTATCTAGGCAATGAGCAGTTCTTC. Amino acids: CASGLSPYLGNEQFF.

As for this clonotype: Since a much larger clone is just one base distant, this may be a read error. The V call is TRBV20-1, the J call TRBJ2-2, with TRBD2 matching 7 bases. This CDR3 is 17 amino acids long. Germline V lookup: CDR1 DFQATT, CDR2 SNEGSKA (reference sequence). V lost 5 bases, J lost 1 base, and 13 bases stayed unmatched. The DNA for the CDR3 is TGCAGTGCTGGACCGATGGCGGGAGTCGAGAACACCGGGGAGCTGTTTTTT. Translating it yields CSAGPMAGVENTGELFF.

This clonotype was counted at least ten times. V usage is TRBV11-2 and J usage is TRBJ2-5; D is possibly TRBD2 (7 bases). CDR3 length: 14 residues. V was pared by 0 bases and J by 5 bases, with 10 bases between. Germline CDR1 reads SGHAT; CDR2 reads FQNNGV. This chain's CDR3 is CASSLDAGAETQYF. CDR3 in DNA: TGTGCCAGCAGCTTAGATGCGGGGGCGGAGACCCAGTACTTC.

This clonotype was picked up many times. The chain links TRBV3-1 to TRBJ2-7; TRBD1 is a possible D gene (5 bases). Per germline, CDR1 LGHDT and CDR2 YNNKEL (reference sequence). V was trimmed by 4 bases and J by 2 bases, leaving 18 bases between them. The CDR3 totals 16 residues. For the CDR3, the DNA is TGTGCCAGCAGCCCGTATGACCCGACAGCTCCCTACGAGCAGTACTTC. It translates to CASSPYDPTAPYEQYF.

The V call is TRBV24-1, the J call TRBJ2-1, with 8 nucleotides matching TRBD2. This CDR3 has 15 amino acids. Losses at the gene ends were 4 bases for V and 8 bases for J; bases not matched to a gene: 9. The V gene's germline CDR1 is KGHDR and CDR2 SFDVKD. CDR3 sequence reads: CATSEAAGALDEQFF. In DNA form, the CDR3 reads TGTGCCACCAGTGAGGCAGCGGGAGCGCTAGATGAGCAGTTCTTC.

The gene calls are TRBV6-2 or TRBV6-3 and TRBJ2-7; D is unclear. The V end was cut by 6 bases, the J end by 5 bases, with 17 bases between. There are 14 residues in the CDR3. Germline CDR1 MNHEY, CDR2 SVGEGT. The CDR3 sequence: CASSLKGPRDEQYF. DNA for the CDR3: TGTGCCAGCAGCCTAAAAGGGCCTCGCGACGAGCAGTACTTC.

There are many counts of this clonotype. This rearrangement joins TRBV6-2 or TRBV6-3 to TRBJ2-7, with D unclear. Trimming stripped 1 base from V and 0 bases from J, with 7 bases between. This CDR3 region has 14 residues. Germline CDR1 reads MNHEY; CDR2 reads SVGEGT. DNA for the CDR3: TGTGCCAGCAGTTACTTCGGGCCCTCCTACGAGCAGTACTTC. Protein sequence: CASSYFGPSYEQYF.

This clonotype has ten or more counts. V is TRBV25-1 and J is TRBJ2-7; tentatively, D is TRBD2 (5 bases). Germline V gives CDR1 MGHDK, CDR2 SYGVNS. The CDR3 extends over 16 amino acids. Deletions cut 1 base from V and 0 bases from J, with 13 bases between. This chain's CDR3 is CASSESMGSTSYEQYF. The CDR3 DNA is TGTGCCAGCAGTGAATCCATGGGGAGTACCTCCTACGAGCAGTACTTC.

Ten or more counts support this clonotype. The chain uses TRBV6-4 and TRBJ1-5; 8 nucleotides align to TRBD1. There are 15 residues in the CDR3. V was clipped by 7 bases and J by 7 bases; unmatched bases: 12. The germline V gene encodes CDR1 MRHNA and CDR2 SNTAGT. The CDR3 DNA is TGTGCCAGCATGCAGAGGACAGGGCCCGCACAGCCCCAGCATTTT. This translates into CASMQRTGPAQPQHF.